The clone carrying this TCR beta chain was counted many times. The antigen is not known. The CDR3 is 19 amino acids. Trimming at V came to 3 bases and at J to 6 bases, leaving 18 bases not matched to a gene. The germline V gene encodes CDR1 MGHRA and CDR2 YSYEKL. This record comes from a study of T cells after yellow fever vaccination. Study background: In the case of low-cell-number fractions, SMART-Seq v4 Ultra Low Input was used for preparation.

5'RACE template switching added a universal primer site and UMIs to TCR cDNA. TCRdb used MiXCR to reprocess the 5' RACE reads, holding one entry per CDR3 protein. The table shows roughly 74,000 distinct CDR3 sequences, with around 7% occurring only once. Study-wide results and limits: Though weaker, the secondary response peaked faster, on day 5 versus 15.

The gene calls are TRBV4-1 and TRBJ2-3, with TRBD2 identical over 10 bases. Here the sequenced sample was CD8+ T cells sorted from PBMCs, taken roughly 5 days after the first yellow fever vaccination. The TCR sequence derives from a man younger than 35 who received the YFV17D yellow fever vaccine. The CDR3 DNA reads TGCGCCAGCAGCCAGCTTTCTAGCGGGGGACCACCGAGGAGGGATACGCAGTATTTT. Translation: CASSQLSSGGPPRRDTQYF.